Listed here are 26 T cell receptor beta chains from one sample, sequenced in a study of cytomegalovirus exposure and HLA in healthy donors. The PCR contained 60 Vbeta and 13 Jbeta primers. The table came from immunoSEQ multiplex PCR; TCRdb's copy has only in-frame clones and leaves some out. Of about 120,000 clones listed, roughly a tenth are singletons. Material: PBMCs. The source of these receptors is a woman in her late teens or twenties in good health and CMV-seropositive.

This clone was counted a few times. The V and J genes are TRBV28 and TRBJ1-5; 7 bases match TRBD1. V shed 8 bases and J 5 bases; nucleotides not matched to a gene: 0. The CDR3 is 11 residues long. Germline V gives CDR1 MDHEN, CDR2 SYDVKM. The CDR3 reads CASQGDQPQHF. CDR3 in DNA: TGTGCCAGCCAGGGGGATCAGCCCCAGCATTTT.

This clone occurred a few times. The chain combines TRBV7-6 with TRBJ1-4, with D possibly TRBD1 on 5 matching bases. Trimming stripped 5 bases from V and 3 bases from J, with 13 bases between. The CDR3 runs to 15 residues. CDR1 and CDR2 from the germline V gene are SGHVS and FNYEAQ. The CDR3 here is CASSPSGGPNEKLFF. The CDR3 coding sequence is TGTGCCAGCAGCCCCTCGGGGGGTCCTAATGAAAAACTGTTTTTT.

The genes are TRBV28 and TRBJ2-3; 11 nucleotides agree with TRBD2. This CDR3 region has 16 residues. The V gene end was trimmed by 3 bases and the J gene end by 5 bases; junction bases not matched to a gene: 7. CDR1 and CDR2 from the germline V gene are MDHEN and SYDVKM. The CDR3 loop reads CASSFSGRARVDTQYF. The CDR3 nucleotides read TGTGCCAGCAGTTTTAGCGGGAGGGCCCGGGTAGATACGCAGTATTTT.

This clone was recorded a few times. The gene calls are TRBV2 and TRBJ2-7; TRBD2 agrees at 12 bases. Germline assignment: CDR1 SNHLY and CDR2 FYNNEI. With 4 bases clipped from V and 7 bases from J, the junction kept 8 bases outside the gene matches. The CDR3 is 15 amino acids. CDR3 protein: CASSVSSGRAWEQYF. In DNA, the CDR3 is TGTGCCAGCAGTGTCTCTAGCGGGAGGGCCTGGGAGCAGTACTTC. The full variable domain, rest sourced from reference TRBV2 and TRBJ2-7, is EPEVTQTPSHQVTQMGQEVILRCVPISNHLYFYWYRQILGQKVEFLVSFYNNEISEKSEIFDDQFSVERPDGSNFTLKIRSTKLEDSAMYFCASSVSSGRAWEQYFGPGTRLTVT.

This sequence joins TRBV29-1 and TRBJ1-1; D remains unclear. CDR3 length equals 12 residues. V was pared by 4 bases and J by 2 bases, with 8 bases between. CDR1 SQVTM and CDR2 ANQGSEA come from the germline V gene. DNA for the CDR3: TGCAGCGTTGTAGAATCAAACACTGAAGCTTTCTTT. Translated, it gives CSVVESNTEAFF.

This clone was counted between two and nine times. CDR3 nucleotides: TGCGCCAGCAGTGCAGCAGGGGTCGGCACTGAAGCTTTCTTT. Protein product: CASSAAGVGTEAFF. The chain uses TRBV10-1 and TRBJ1-1; a weak D match, TRBD1 (6 bases). CDR1 is WNHNN, CDR2 SYGVQD, per germline (reference sequence). CDR3 length: 14 amino acids. V lost 4 bases and J lost 4, with 13 bases in between.

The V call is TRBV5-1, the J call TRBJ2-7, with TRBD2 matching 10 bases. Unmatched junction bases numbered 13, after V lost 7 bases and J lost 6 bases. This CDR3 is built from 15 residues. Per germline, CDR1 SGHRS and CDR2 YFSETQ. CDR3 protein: CASRERTSGPREQYF. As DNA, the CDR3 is TGCGCCAGCCGGGAACGGACTAGCGGACCTCGCGAGCAGTACTTC.

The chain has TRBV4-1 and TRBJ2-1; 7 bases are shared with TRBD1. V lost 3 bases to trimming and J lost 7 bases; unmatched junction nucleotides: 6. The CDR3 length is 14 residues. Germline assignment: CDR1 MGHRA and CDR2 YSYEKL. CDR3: CASSHLGQSNEQFF. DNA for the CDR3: TGCGCCAGCAGCCACCTGGGACAGTCGAATGAGCAGTTCTTC.

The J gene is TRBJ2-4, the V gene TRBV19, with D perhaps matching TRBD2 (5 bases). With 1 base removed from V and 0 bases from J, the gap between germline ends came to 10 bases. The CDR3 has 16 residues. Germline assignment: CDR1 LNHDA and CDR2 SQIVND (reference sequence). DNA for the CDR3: TGTGCCAGTAGTATAGCGGGGATTTTAGCCAAAAACATTCAGTACTTC. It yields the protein CASSIAGILAKNIQYF.

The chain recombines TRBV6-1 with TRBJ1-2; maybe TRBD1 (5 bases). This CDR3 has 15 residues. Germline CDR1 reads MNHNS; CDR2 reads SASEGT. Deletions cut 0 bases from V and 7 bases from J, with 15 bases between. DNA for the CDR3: TGTGCCAGCAGTGAAGCGCTTCAGGAGGGACGTGGCTACACCTTC. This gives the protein CASSEALQEGRGYTF.

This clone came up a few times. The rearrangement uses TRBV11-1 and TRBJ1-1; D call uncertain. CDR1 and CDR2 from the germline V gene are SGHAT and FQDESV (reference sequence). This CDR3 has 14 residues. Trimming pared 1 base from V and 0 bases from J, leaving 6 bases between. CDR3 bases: TGTGCCAGCAGCTTAGAACATCTGAACACTGAAGCTTTCTTT. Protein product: CASSLEHLNTEAFF. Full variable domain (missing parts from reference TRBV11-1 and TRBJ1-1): EAEVAQSPRYKITEKSQAVAFWCDPISGHATLYWYRQILGQGPELLVQFQDESVVDDSQLPKDRFSAERLKGVDSTLKIQPAELGDSAMYLCASSLEHLNTEAFFGQGTRLTVV.

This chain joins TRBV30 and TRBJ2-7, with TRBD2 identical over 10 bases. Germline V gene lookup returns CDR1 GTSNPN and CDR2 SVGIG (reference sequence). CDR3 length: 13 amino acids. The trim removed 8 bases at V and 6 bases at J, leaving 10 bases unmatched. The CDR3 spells CARSGTSVGEQYF. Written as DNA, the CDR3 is TGTGCCCGCTCCGGGACTAGCGTTGGCGAGCAGTACTTC.

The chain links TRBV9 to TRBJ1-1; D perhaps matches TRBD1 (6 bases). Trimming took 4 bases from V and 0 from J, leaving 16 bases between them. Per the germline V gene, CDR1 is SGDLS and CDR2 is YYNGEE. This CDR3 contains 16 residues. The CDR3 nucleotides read TGTGCCAGCAGCTTAGTAACAGGGACAATGAACACTGAAGCTTTCTTT. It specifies CASSLVTGTMNTEAFF.

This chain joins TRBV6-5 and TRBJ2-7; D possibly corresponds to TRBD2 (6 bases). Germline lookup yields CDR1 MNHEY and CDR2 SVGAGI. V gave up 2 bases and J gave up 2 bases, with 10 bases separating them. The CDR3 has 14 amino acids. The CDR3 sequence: CASSYGTPTYEQYF. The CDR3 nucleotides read TGTGCCAGCAGTTACGGGACTCCAACCTACGAGCAGTACTTC.

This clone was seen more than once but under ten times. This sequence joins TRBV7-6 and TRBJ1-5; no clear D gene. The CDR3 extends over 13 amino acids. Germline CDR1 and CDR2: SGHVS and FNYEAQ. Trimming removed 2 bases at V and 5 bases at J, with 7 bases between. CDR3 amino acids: CASSLTRDQPQHF. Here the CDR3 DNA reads TGTGCCAGCAGCTTAACCCGGGATCAGCCCCAGCATTTT.

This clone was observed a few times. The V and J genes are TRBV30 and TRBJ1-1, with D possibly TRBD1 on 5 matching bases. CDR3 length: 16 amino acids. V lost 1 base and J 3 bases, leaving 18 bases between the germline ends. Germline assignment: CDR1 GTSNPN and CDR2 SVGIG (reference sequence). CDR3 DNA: TGTGCCTGGAGTGGGGGCTCCTGGAGGGTCGACACTGAAGCTTTCTTT. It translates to CAWSGGSWRVDTEAFF. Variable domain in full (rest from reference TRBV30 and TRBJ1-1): SQTIHQWPATLVQPVGSPLSLECTVEGTSNPNLYWYRQAAGRGLQLLFYSVGIGQISSEVPQNLSASRPQDRQFILSSKKLLLSDSGFYLCAWSGGSWRVDTEAFFGQGTRLTVV.

Here the CDR3 reads CASSFGGGGYGYTF. Written as DNA, the CDR3 is TGTGCCAGCAGTTTCGGAGGGGGGGGCTATGGCTACACCTTC. The chain combines TRBV27 with TRBJ1-2, with D possibly matching TRBD1 (6 bases). Trimming shortened V by 3 bases and J by 4 bases, and 12 bases separated the two germline ends. Germline V gene sequence: CDR1 MNHEY, CDR2 SMNVEV (reference sequence). CDR3 length: 14 residues.

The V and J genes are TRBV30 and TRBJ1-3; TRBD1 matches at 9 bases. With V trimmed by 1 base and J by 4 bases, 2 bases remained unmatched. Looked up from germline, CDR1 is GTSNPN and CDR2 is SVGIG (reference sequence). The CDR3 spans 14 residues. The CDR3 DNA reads TGTGCCTGGAGTGGGACAGGGGAAGGAAACACCATATATTTT. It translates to CAWSGTGEGNTIYF.

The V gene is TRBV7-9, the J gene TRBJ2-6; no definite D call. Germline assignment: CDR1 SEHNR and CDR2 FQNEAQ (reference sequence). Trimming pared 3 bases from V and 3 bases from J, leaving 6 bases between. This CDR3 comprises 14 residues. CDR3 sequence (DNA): TGTGCCAGCAGCTTGAGCCTTGGGGCCAACGTCCTGACTTTC. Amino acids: CASSLSLGANVLTF.

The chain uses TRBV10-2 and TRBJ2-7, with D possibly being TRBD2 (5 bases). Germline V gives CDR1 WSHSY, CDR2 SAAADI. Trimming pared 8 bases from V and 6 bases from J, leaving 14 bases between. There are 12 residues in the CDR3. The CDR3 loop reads CASSEGFSEQYF. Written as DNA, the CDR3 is TGCGCCAGCTCCGAGGGCTTTTCCGAGCAGTACTTC.

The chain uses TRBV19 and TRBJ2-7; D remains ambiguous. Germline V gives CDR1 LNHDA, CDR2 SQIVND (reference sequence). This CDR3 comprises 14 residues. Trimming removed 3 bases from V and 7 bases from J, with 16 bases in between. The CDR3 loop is CASSIRQNLREQYF. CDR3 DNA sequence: TGTGCCAGTAGTATTCGGCAGAACCTGAGGGAGCAGTACTTC.

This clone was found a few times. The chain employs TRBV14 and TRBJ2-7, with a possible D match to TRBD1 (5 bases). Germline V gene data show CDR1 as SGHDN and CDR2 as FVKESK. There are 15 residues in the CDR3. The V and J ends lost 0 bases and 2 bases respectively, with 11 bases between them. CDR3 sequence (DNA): TGTGCCAGCAGCCAAGATACTGTGGGGCCCTACGAGCAGTACTTC. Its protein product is CASSQDTVGPYEQYF.

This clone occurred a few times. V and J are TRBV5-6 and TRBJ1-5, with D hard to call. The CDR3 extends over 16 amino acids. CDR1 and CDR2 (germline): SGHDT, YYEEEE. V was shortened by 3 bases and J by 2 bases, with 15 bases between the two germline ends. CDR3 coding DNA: TGTGCCAGCAGCTCAAACCCCTTCGGGGGCAATCAGCCCCAGCATTTT. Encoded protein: CASSSNPFGGNQPQHF. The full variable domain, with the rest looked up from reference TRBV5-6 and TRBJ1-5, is DAGVTQSPTHLIKTRGQQVTLRCSPKSGHDTVSWYQQALGQGPQFIFQYYEEEERQRGNFPDRFSGHQFPNYSSELNVNALLLGDSALYLCASSSNPFGGNQPQHFGDGTRLSIL.

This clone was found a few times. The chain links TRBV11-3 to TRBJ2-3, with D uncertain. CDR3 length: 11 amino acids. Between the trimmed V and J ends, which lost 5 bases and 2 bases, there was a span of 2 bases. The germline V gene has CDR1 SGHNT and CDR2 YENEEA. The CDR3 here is CASSHTDTQYF. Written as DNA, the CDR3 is TGTGCCAGCAGCCACACAGATACGCAGTATTTT.

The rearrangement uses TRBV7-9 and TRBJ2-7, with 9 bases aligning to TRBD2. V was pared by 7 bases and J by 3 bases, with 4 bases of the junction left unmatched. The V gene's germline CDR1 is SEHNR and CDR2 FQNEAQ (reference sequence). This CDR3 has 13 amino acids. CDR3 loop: CASTSGTYYEQYF. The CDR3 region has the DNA TGTGCCAGCACTAGCGGGACTTACTACGAGCAGTACTTC.

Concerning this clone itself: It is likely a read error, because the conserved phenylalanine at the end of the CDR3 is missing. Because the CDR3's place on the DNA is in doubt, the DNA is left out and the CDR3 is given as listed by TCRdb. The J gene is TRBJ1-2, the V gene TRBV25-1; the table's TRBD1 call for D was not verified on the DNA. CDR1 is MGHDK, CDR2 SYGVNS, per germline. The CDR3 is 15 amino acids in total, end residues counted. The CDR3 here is CASSEVEGAGYGYNL.